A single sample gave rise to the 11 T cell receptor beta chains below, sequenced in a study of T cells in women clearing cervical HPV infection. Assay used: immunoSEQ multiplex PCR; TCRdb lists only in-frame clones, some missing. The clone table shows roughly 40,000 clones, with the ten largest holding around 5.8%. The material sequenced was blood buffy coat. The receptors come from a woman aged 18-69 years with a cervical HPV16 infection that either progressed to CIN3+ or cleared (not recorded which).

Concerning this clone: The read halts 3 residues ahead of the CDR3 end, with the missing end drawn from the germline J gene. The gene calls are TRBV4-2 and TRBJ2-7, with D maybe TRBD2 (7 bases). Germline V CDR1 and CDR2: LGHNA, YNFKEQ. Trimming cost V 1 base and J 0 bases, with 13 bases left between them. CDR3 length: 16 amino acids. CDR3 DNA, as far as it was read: TGTGCCAGCAGCCAAGGGGGGGGCCGCTACTCCTACGAG. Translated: CASSQGGGRYSYE. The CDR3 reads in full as CASSQGGGRYSYEQYF.

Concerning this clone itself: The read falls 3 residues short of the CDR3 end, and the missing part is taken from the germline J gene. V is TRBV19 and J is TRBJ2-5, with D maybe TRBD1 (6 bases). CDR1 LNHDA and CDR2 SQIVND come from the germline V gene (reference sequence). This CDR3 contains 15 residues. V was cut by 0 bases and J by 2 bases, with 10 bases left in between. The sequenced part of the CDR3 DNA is TGTGCCAGTAGTATAGAGGGGGCAGGGCAAGAGACC. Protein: CASSIEGAGQET. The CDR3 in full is CASSIEGAGQETQYF.

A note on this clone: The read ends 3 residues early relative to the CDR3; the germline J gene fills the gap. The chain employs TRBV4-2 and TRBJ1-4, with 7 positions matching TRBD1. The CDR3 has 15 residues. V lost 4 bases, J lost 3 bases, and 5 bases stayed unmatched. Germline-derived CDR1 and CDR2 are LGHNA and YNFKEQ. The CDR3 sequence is CASSPTGTANEKLFF. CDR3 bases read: TGTGCCAGCAGCCCGACCGGGACAGCTAATGAAAAA.

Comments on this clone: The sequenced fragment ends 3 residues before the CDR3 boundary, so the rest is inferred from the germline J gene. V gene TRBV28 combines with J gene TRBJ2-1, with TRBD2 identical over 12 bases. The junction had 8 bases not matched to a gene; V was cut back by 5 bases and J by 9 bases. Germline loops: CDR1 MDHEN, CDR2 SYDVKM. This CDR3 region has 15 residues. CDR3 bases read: TGTGCCAGCAGTCCCCTAGCGGGAGGGCTGGGTGAG. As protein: CASSPLAGGLGE. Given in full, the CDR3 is CASSPLAGGLGEQFF.

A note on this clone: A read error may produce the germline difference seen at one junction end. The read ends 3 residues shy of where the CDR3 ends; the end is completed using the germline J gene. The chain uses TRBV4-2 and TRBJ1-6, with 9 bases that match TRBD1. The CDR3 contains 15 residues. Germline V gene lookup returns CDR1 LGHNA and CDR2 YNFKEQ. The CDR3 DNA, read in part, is TGCGCCAGCAGCCTGGGACAGGGAAATAATTCACCC. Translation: CASSLGQGNNSP. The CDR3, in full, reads CASSLGQGNNSPLHF.

CDR3 DNA (partial): TGCAGTGCTAGAGCCCGGAGGGTAGGGGGTGACCTTCGAGAGACC. This encodes CSARARRVGGDLRET. The entire CDR3 sequence reads CSARARRVGGDLRETQYF. The V call is TRBV20-1, the J call TRBJ2-5; D tentatively reads TRBD1 or TRBD2 (6 bases each). Read sequence stops 3 residues before the CDR3 end, and the germline J gene provides the missing end. The CDR3 spans 18 residues. From germline, CDR1 is DFQATT and CDR2 SNEGSKA (reference sequence). The ends were cut back, 1 base at V and 4 bases at J, with 25 bases in the middle.

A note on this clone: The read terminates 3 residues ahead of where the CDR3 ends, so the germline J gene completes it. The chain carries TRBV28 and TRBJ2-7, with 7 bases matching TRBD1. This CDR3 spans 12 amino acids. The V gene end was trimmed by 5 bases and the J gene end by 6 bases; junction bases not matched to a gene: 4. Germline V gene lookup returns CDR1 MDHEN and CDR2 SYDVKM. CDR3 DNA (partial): TGTGCCAGCAGTCTTGACAGGGTCGAG. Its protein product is CASSLDRVE. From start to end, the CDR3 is CASSLDRVEQYF.

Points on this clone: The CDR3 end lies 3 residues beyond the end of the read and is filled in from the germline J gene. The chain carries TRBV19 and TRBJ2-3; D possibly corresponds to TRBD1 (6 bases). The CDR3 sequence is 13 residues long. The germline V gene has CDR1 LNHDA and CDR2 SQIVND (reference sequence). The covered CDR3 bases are TGTGCCAGTACGGACAGCTCAGGGGAGACG. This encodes CASTDSSGET. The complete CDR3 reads CASTDSSGETQYF.

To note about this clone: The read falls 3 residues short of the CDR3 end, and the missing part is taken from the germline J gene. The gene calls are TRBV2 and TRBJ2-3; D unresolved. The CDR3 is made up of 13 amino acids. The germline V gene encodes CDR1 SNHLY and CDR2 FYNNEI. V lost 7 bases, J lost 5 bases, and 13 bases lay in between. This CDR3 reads CASILLPGDTQYF. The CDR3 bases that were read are TGTGCCAGCATCCTCCTTCCGGGAGATACG.

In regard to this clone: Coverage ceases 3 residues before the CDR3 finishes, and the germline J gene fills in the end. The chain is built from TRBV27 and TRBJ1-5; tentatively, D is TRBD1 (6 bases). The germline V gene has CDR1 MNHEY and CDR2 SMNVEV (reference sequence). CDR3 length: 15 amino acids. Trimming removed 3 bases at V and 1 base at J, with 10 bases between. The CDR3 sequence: CASSFGGASNQPQHF. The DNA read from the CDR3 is TGTGCCAGCAGTTTCGGGGGGGCAAGCAATCAGCCC.

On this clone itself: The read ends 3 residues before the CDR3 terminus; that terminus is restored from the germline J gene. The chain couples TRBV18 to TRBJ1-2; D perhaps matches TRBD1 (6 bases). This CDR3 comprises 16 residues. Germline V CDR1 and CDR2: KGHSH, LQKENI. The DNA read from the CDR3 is TGTGCCAGCTCACCACCGGGGGCAGGTCCGGGGAATGAC. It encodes CASSPPGAGPGND. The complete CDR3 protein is CASSPPGAGPGNDYTF. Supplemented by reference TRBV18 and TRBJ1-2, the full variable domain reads NAGVMQNPRHLVRRRGQEARLRCSPMKGHSHVYWYRQLPEEGLKFMVYLQKENIIDESGMPKERFSAEFPKEGPSILRIQQVVRGDSAAYFCASSPPGAGPGNDYTFGSGTRLTVV.